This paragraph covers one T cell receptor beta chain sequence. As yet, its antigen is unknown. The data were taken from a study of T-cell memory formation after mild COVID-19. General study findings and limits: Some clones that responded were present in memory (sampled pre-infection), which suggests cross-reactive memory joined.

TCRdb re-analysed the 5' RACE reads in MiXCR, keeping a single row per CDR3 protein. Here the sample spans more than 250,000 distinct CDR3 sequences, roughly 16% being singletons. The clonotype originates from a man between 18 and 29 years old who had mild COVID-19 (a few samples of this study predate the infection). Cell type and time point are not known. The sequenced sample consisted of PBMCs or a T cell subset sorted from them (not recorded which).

The CDR3 protein is CSVEQTNTGELFF. In DNA form, the CDR3 reads TGCAGCGTTGAACAGACGAACACCGGGGAGCTGTTTTTT. This rearrangement joins TRBV29-1 to TRBJ2-2; D unresolved. This CDR3 comprises 13 residues. Germline V lookup: CDR1 SQVTM, CDR2 ANQGSEA. V was pared by 2 bases and J by 0 bases, with 4 bases between.